Sequencing of this T cell receptor beta chain was carried out in a study of identical twins. MiXCR was run by TCRdb on the 5' RACE reads, yielding one entry per CDR3 protein. Here the sample spans under 1 million distinct CDR3 sequences, 12% being singletons. The CDR3 length is 11 residues. CDR1 is DFQATT, CDR2 SNEGSKA, per germline (reference sequence). The V end lost 3 bases, the J end lost 5 bases, and 8 bases lay between the germline ends. At least ten counts were recorded for this clonotype. What it binds is unknown. Study conclusions and caveats: For monozygotic twins, models underestimated out-of-frame TCR alpha sharing. Out-of-frame beta sequences exhibited a weaker degree of excess twin sharing.

The same sample was also studied in work on yellow fever vaccine responses in identical twins.

Sequencing used PBMCs. The J gene is TRBJ2-7, the V gene TRBV20-1, with D uncertain. This TCR was sampled from a woman between 18 and 30 years old in good health. This CDR3 is CSASQVHEQYF. Written as DNA, the CDR3 is TGCAGTGCTAGTCAAGTACACGAGCAGTACTTC.